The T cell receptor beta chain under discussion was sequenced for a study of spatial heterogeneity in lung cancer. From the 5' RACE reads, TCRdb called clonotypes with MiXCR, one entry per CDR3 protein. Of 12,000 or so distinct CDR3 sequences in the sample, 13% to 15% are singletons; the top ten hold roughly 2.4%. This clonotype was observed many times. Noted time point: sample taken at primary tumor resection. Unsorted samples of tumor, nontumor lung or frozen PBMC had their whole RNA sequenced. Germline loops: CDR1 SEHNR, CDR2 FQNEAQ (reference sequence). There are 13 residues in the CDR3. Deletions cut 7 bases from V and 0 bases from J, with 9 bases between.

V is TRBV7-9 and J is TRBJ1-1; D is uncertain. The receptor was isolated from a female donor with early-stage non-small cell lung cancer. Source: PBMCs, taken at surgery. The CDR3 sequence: CASNQNMNTEAFF. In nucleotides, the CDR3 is TGTGCCAGCAACCAGAACATGAACACTGAAGCTTTCTTT.